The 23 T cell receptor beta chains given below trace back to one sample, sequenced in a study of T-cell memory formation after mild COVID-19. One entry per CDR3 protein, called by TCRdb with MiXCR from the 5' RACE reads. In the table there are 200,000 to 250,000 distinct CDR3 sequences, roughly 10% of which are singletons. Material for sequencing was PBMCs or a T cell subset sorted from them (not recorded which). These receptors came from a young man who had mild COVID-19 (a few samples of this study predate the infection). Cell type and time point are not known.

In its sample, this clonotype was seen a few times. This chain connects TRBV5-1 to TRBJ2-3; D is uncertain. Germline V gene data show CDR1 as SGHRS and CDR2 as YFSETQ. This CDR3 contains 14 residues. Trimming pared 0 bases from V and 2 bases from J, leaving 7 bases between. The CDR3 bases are TGCGCCAGCAGCTTGGCGCAACACACAGATACGCAGTATTTT. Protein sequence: CASSLAQHTDTQYF.

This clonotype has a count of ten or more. The CDR3 sequence is CASSQDRHTQYF. In nucleotides, the CDR3 is TGTGCCAGCAGCCAAGATCGACATACGCAGTATTTT. The J gene is TRBJ2-3, the V gene TRBV3-1; D unresolved. V lost 0 bases and J lost 7, with 5 bases in between. Germline CDR1 LGHDT, CDR2 YNNKEL (reference sequence). The CDR3 extends over 12 amino acids.

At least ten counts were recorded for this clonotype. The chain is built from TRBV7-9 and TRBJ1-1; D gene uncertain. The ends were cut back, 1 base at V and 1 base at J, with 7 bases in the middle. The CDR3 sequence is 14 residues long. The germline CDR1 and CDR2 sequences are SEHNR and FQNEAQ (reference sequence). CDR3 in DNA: TGTGCCAGCAGCTTAGTCGCGCGGAACACTGAAGCTTTCTTT. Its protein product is CASSLVARNTEAFF.

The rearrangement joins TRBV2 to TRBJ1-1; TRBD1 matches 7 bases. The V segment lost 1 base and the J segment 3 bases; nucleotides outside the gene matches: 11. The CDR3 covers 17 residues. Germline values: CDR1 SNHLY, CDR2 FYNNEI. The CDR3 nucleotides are TGTGCCAGCAGTGAAGAAGTCAGGGGGAAAGGGGACACTGAAGCTTTCTTT. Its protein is CASSEEVRGKGDTEAFF.

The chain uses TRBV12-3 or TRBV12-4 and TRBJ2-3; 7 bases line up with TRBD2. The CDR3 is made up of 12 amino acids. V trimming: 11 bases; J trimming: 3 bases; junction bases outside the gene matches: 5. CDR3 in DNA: TGTGCCTGGGGGAGGGATACAGATACGCAGTATTTT. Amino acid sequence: CAWGRDTDTQYF.

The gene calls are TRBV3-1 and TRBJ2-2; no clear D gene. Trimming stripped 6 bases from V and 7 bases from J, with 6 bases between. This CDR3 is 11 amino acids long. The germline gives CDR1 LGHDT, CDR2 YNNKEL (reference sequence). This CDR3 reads CASSSIGELFF. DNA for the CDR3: TGTGCCAGCAGTTCAATCGGGGAGCTGTTTTTT. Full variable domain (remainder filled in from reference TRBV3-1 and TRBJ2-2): DTAVSQTPKYLVTQMGNDKSIKCEQNLGHDTMYWYKQDSKKFLKIMFSYNNKELIINETVPNRFSPKSPDKAHLNLHINSLELGDSAVYFCASSSIGELFFGEGSRLTVL.

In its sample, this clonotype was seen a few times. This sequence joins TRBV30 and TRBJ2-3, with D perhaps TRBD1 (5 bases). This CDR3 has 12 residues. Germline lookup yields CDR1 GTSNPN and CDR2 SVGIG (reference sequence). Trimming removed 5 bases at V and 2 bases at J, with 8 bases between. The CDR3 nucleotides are TGTGCCTGGGACAGACTCACAGATACGCAGTATTTT. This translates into CAWDRLTDTQYF.

The CDR3 region has the DNA TGTGCCAGCAGCCCGTCCGGCAATCAGCCCCAGCATTTT. It codes for CASSPSGNQPQHF. The chain is built from TRBV11-2 and TRBJ1-5; D is unresolved. The germline CDR1 and CDR2 sequences are SGHAT and FQNNGV. Trimming cost V 5 bases and J 2 bases, with 7 bases left between them. The CDR3 runs 13 residues.

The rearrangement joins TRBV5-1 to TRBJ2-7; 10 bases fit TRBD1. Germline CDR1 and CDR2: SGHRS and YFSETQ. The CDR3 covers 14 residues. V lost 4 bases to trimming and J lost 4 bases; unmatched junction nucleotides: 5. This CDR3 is CASSNRDRGYEQYF. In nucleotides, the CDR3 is TGCGCCAGCAGCAACCGGGACAGGGGTTACGAGCAGTACTTC.

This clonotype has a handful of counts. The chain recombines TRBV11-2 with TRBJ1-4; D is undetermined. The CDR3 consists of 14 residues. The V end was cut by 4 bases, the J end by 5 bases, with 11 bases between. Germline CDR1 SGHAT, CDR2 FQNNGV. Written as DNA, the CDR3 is TGTGCCAGCAGCTCGACTGAGATGAATGAAAAACTGTTTTTT. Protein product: CASSSTEMNEKLFF.

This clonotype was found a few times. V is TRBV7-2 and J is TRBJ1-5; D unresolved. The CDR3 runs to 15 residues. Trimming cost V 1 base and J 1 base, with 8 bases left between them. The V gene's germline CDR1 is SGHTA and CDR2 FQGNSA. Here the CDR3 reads CASSLVGPSNQPQHF. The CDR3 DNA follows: TGTGCCAGCAGCTTAGTAGGCCCGAGCAATCAGCCCCAGCATTTT.

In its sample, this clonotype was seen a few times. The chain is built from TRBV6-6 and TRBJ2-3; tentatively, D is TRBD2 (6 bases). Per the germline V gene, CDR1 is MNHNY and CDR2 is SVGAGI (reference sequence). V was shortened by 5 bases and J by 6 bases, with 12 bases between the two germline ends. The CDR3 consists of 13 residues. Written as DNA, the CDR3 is TGTGCCAGCAGTGCGACTAGTTTCGATACGCAGTATTTT. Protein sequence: CASSATSFDTQYF.

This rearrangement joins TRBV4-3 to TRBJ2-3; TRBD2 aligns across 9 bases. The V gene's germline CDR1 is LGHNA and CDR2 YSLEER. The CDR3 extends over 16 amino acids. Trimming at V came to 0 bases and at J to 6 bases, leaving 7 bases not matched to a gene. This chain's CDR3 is CASSQDGGGASDTQYF. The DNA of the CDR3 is TGCGCCAGCAGCCAAGATGGCGGGGGGGCCTCGGATACGCAGTATTTT.

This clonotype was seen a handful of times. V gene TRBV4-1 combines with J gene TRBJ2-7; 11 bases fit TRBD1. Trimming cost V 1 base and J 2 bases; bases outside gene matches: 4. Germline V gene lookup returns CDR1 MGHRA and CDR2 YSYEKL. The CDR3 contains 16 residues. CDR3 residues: CASSQAPDRGPYEQYF. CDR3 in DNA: TGCGCCAGCAGCCAAGCCCCGGACAGGGGGCCCTACGAGCAGTACTTC.

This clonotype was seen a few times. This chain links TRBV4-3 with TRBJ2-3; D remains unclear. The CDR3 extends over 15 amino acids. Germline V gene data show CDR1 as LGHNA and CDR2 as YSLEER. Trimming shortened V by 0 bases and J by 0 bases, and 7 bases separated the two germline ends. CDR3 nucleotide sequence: TGCGCCAGCAGCCAAGATCCTAGGAGCACAGATACGCAGTATTTT. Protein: CASSQDPRSTDTQYF.

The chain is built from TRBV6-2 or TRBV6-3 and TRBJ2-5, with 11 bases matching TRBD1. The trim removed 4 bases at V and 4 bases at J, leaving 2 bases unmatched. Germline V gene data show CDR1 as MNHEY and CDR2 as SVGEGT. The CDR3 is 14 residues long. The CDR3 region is CASSSGQGGETQYF. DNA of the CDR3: TGTGCCAGCAGTTCGGGACAGGGGGGAGAGACCCAGTACTTC.

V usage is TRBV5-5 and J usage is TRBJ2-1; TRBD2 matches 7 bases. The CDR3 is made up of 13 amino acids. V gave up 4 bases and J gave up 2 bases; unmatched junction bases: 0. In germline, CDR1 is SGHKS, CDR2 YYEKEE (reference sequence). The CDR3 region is CASSGLAYNEQFF. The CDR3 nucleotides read TGTGCCAGCAGCGGACTAGCCTACAATGAGCAGTTCTTC.

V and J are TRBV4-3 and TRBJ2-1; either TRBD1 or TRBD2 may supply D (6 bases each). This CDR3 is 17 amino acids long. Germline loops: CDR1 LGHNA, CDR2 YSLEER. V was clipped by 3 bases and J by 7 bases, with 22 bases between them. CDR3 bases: TGCGCCAGCAGCCACCTGCGGGGACACACAACGGGGAATGAGCAGTTCTTC. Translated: CASSHLRGHTTGNEQFF.

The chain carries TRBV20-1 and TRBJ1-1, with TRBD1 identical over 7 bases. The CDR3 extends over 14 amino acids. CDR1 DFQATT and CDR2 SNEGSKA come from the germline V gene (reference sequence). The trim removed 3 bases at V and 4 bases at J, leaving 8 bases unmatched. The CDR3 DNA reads TGCAGTGCTAGTCGGGGCACAGGGGCCACTGAAGCTTTCTTT. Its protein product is CSASRGTGATEAFF.

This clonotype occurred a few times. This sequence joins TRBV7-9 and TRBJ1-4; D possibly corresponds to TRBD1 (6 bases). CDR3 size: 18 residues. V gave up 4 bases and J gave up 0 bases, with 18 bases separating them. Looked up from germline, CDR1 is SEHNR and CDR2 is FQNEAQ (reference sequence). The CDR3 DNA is TGTGCCAGCAGCTCAGGGGCGTGGCACGATGCAACTAATGAAAAACTGTTTTTT. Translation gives CASSSGAWHDATNEKLFF.

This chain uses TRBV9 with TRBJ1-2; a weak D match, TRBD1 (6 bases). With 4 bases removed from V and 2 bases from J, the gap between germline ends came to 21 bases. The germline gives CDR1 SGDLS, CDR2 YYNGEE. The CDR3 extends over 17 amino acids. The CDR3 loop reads CASSTTGPILKNYGYTF. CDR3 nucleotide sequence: TGTGCCAGCAGCACCACAGGGCCCATACTTAAAAACTATGGCTACACCTTC.

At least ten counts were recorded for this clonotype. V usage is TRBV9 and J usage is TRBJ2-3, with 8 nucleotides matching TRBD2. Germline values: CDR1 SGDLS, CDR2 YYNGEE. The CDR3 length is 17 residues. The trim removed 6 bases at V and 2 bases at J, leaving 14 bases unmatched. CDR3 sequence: CASTQGWGGGTTDTQYF. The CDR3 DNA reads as TGTGCCAGCACCCAAGGCTGGGGCGGGGGGACCACAGATACGCAGTATTTT.

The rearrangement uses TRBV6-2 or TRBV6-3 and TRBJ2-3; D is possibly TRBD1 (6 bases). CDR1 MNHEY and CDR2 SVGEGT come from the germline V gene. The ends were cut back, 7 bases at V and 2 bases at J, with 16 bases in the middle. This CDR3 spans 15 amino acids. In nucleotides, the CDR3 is TGTGCCAGCAAGTTTGGGGACACCAACACAGATACGCAGTATTTT. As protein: CASKFGDTNTDTQYF.